These 23 T cell receptor beta chains came from one sample sequenced in a study of early T cells in non-severe SARS-CoV-2 infection. One entry per CDR3 protein, called by TCRdb with MiXCR from the 5' RACE reads. The sample contains 46,000 or so distinct CDR3 sequences, 13% of which appear only once. The sequenced sample consisted of whole blood. The source of these receptors is an adult who was a healthcare worker with PCR-confirmed SARS-CoV-2 infection or an uninfected control (not recorded which).

This clonotype was detected ten times or more. This sequence joins TRBV12-3 or TRBV12-4 and TRBJ2-5, with 8 bases identical to TRBD2. The CDR3 totals 14 residues. The V segment lost 6 bases and the J segment 5 bases; nucleotides outside the gene matches: 8. The chain's CDR3 is CASSPSGGGETQYF. DNA for the CDR3: TGTGCCAGCAGCCCTAGCGGCGGGGGGGAGACCCAGTACTTC.

This clonotype was observed a handful of times. V usage is TRBV4-1 and J usage is TRBJ2-7, with no clear D. Germline V gene data show CDR1 as MGHRA and CDR2 as YSYEKL. Trimming stripped 3 bases from V and 2 bases from J, with 11 bases between. This CDR3 is 14 amino acids long. The CDR3 nucleotides read TGCGCCAGCAGCCATCTGACTCAGGCCTACGAGCAGTACTTC. Residues: CASSHLTQAYEQYF.

V is TRBV5-5 and J is TRBJ1-6; TRBD1 is a possible D gene (5 bases). CDR1 and CDR2 from the germline V gene are SGHKS and YYEKEE (reference sequence). The length of the CDR3 is 16 residues. With 3 bases removed from V and 5 bases from J, the gap between germline ends came to 15 bases. The CDR3 DNA follows: TGTGCCAGCAGCTCGGGGCCCGGGTCCCATAATTCACCCCTCCACTTT. This translates into CASSSGPGSHNSPLHF.

This clonotype occurred a few times. This chain connects TRBV12-3 or TRBV12-4 to TRBJ1-2; the D gene is possibly TRBD1 (5 bases). Trimming took off 4 bases at V and 8 bases at J, with 20 bases between the two ends. This CDR3 region has 15 residues. The CDR3 region is CASSSDPWAGLGYTF. The CDR3 nucleotides read TGTGCCAGCAGTTCCGATCCATGGGCAGGGTTGGGCTACACCTTC.

Only a few counts were recorded for this clonotype. This chain uses TRBV14 with TRBJ2-3, with a tentative D call TRBD1 (5 bases). Germline-derived CDR1 and CDR2 are SGHDN and FVKESK. Trimming shortened V by 4 bases and J by 10 bases, and 12 bases separated the two germline ends. The CDR3 is made up of 12 amino acids. CDR3 amino acids: CASSRTMGPQYF. CDR3 sequence (DNA): TGTGCCAGCAGCCGAACGATGGGGCCGCAGTATTTT.

This clonotype has at least ten counts. The CDR3 sequence is CSVGVSQETDTQYF. The CDR3 nucleotides read TGCAGCGTTGGAGTGTCCCAAGAGACAGATACGCAGTATTTT. V is TRBV29-1 and J is TRBJ2-3; D is unresolved. Germline V gene data show CDR1 as SQVTM and CDR2 as ANQGSEA. The V gene lost 4 bases and the J gene lost 3 bases, with 14 bases spanning the gap. This CDR3 region has 14 residues.

Many counts were recorded for this clonotype. This chain uses TRBV11-2 with TRBJ2-7; 7 bases agree with TRBD1. V shed 3 bases, J shed 1 base, and the junction held 0 bases outside the gene matches. The CDR3 contains 13 residues. Germline V lookup: CDR1 SGHAT, CDR2 FQNNGV. The DNA for the CDR3 is TGTGCCAGCAGCTTGGGACAGTCCTACGAGCAGTACTTC. Its translation: CASSLGQSYEQYF.

The genes are TRBV7-2 and TRBJ1-4; D may be TRBD1 (5 bases). Germline-derived CDR1 and CDR2 are SGHTA and FQGNSA. This CDR3 has 14 amino acids. V lost 5 bases and J 3 bases, leaving 10 bases between the germline ends. This chain's CDR3 is CASSRTGSNEKLFF. CDR3 sequence (DNA): TGTGCCAGCAGCCGAACAGGTTCTAATGAAAAACTGTTTTTT.

This clonotype was detected many times. J is TRBJ1-5 and V is TRBV27; D is uncertain. CDR1 and CDR2 (germline): MNHEY, SMNVEV (reference sequence). This CDR3 has 13 residues. The V and J ends lost 3 bases and 7 bases respectively, with 10 bases between them. CDR3 residues: CASSFSPHQPQHF. In DNA form, the CDR3 reads TGTGCCAGCAGTTTTTCGCCTCACCAGCCCCAGCATTTT.

This clonotype was recorded at least ten times. This chain links TRBV6-5 with TRBJ1-5; D call uncertain. CDR3 length: 15 residues. V was shortened by 4 bases and J by 3 bases, with 13 bases between the two germline ends. Looked up from germline, CDR1 is MNHEY and CDR2 is SVGAGI. For the CDR3, the DNA is TGTGCCAGCAGTTCGGACCGAGGTATCAATCAGCCCCAGCATTTT. Its protein product is CASSSDRGINQPQHF.

This rearrangement joins TRBV5-1 to TRBJ2-3, with 8 bases aligning to TRBD2. The germline gives CDR1 SGHRS, CDR2 YFSETQ. The CDR3 length is 14 residues. With V trimmed by 5 bases and J by 9 bases, 11 bases remained unmatched. The CDR3: CASSHTTGTRTQYF. CDR3 bases: TGCGCCAGCAGTCACACCACCGGGACTAGAACGCAGTATTTT.

This clonotype was recorded many times. V is TRBV2 and J is TRBJ2-3, with TRBD2 matching over 10 bases. J lost 0 bases, V lost 4 bases, and 1 base had no gene match. The CDR3 runs 15 residues. The germline CDR1 and CDR2 sequences are SNHLY and FYNNEI. CDR3 sequence: CASSGTSGSTDTQYF. As DNA, the CDR3 is TGTGCCAGCAGTGGGACTAGCGGTAGCACAGATACGCAGTATTTT.

This clonotype was observed many times. The V gene is TRBV7-2, the J gene TRBJ2-1; D unclear. Per the germline V gene, CDR1 is SGHTA and CDR2 is FQGNSA. CDR3 length: 14 amino acids. Trimming took off 2 bases at V and 15 bases at J, with 20 bases between the two ends. In nucleotides, the CDR3 is TGTGCCAGCAGCTTAATGGCTACCCTTGGGCGCGGGTTCTTC. Translation: CASSLMATLGRGFF. The entire variable domain, with the rest obtained from reference TRBV7-2 and TRBJ2-1, is as follows: GAGVSQSPSNKVTEKGKDVELRCDPISGHTALYWYRQSLGQGLEFLIYFQGNSAPDKSGLPSDRFSAERTGGSVSTLTIQRTQQEDSAVYLCASSLMATLGRGFFGPGTRLTVL.

This chain uses TRBV7-3 with TRBJ2-1; 10 nucleotides align to TRBD2. The CDR3 is 15 amino acids. The V gene end was trimmed by 5 bases and the J gene end by 4 bases; junction bases not matched to a gene: 5. The germline CDR1 and CDR2 sequences are SGHTA and FQGTGA. CDR3 nucleotides: TGTGCCAGCAGCCAGACTAGCGGGCTATACAATGAGCAGTTCTTC. Translating gives CASSQTSGLYNEQFF. Using reference TRBV7-3 and TRBJ2-1 for the parts outside the CDR3, the full variable domain is GAGVSQTPSNKVTEKGKYVELRCDPISGHTALYWYRQSLGQGPEFLIYFQGTGAADDSGLPNDRFFAVRPEGSVSTLKIQRTERGDSAVYLCASSQTSGLYNEQFFGPGTRLTVL.

The sample holds many counts of this clonotype. The chain uses TRBV20-1 and TRBJ2-3; 12 bases map to TRBD2. J was trimmed by 1 base and V by 4 bases; bases with no gene match: 3. The CDR3 is made up of 15 amino acids. Germline CDR1 reads DFQATT; CDR2 reads SNEGSKA (reference sequence). The chain's CDR3 is CSAILAGGGTDTQYF. DNA for the CDR3: TGCAGTGCTATCCTAGCGGGAGGGGGCACAGATACGCAGTATTTT.

This clonotype was counted ten times or more. V usage is TRBV7-9 and J usage is TRBJ1-1; no clear D gene. CDR1 is SEHNR, CDR2 FQNEAQ, per germline (reference sequence). The CDR3 sequence is 14 residues long. V dropped 0 bases and J dropped 0 bases, with 5 bases sitting between them. The CDR3 reads CASSLAGMNTEAFF. CDR3 DNA: TGTGCCAGCAGCTTAGCAGGGATGAACACTGAAGCTTTCTTT.

In its sample, this clonotype was seen many times. This chain links TRBV5-1 with TRBJ2-2; TRBD1 matches 8 bases. V was clipped by 4 bases and J by 0 bases; unmatched bases: 5. The CDR3 loop spans 16 amino acids. Germline V gives CDR1 SGHRS, CDR2 YFSETQ. The CDR3 spells CASSPRTGTNTGELFF. Here the CDR3 DNA reads TGCGCCAGCAGCCCCCGGACAGGGACGAACACCGGGGAGCTGTTTTTT.

This clonotype has only a few counts. The chain recombines TRBV6-5 with TRBJ2-3; tentatively, D is TRBD2 (6 bases). The CDR3 is 19 amino acids. The V end lost 7 bases, the J end lost 2 bases, and 28 bases lay between the germline ends. Looked up from germline, CDR1 is MNHEY and CDR2 is SVGAGI. The CDR3 bases are TGTGCCAGCAAGAACACCCCAGCGGGTGGTCCCTTACCCACAGATACGCAGTATTTT. The encoded protein is CASKNTPAGGPLPTDTQYF.

On this clonotype itself: Possible read error: a much larger clone is one base away. The chain couples TRBV29-1 to TRBJ2-1; 7 bases align to TRBD1. V shed 4 bases, J shed 7 bases, and the junction held 1 base outside the gene matches. The CDR3 loop spans 11 amino acids. Germline values: CDR1 SQVTM, CDR2 ANQGSEA. The CDR3 here is CSVVGQNEQFF. CDR3 nucleotide sequence: TGCAGCGTTGTGGGACAGAATGAGCAGTTCTTC.

This clonotype showed up many times. The chain couples TRBV7-9 to TRBJ2-7; TRBD2 matches at 9 bases. There are 17 residues in the CDR3. The junction had 10 bases not matched to a gene; V was cut back by 3 bases and J by 1 base. Per the germline V gene, CDR1 is SEHNR and CDR2 is FQNEAQ (reference sequence). CDR3: CASSFSLAGRPSYEQYF. CDR3 DNA sequence: TGTGCCAGCAGCTTTTCCCTAGCGGGGCGACCGTCCTACGAGCAGTACTTC.

This clonotype was seen at least ten times. The V gene is TRBV9, the J gene TRBJ1-1; D gene unclear. V lost 3 bases and J 1 base, leaving 13 bases between the germline ends. This CDR3 spans 15 amino acids. The germline V gene encodes CDR1 SGDLS and CDR2 YYNGEE. The CDR3 loop reads CASSEYWTWNTEAFF. In DNA form, the CDR3 reads TGTGCCAGCAGCGAATACTGGACTTGGAACACTGAAGCTTTCTTT.

This clonotype was seen more than once but under ten times. The CDR3 DNA is TGTGCCAGCAGCACCCCACGGACGCGGACTGTGCATGGCTACACCTTC. It specifies CASSTPRTRTVHGYTF. This sequence joins TRBV3-1 and TRBJ1-2; D is unclear. The CDR3 length is 16 residues. Trimming removed 5 bases from V and 6 bases from J, with 22 bases in between. CDR1 LGHDT and CDR2 YNNKEL come from the germline V gene (reference sequence).

For this clonotype: A read error may be the cause here, since a much bigger clone is one base away. The chain has TRBV5-1 and TRBJ1-1; unclear D gene. Germline CDR1 SGHRS, CDR2 YFSETQ. This CDR3 has 13 amino acids. In DNA form, the CDR3 reads TGCGCCGGCAGCTTCCAAGAGAACACTGAAGCTTTCTTT. It encodes CAGSFQENTEAFF.